This T cell receptor (beta chain) was observed in a study of metastatic and nonmetastatic thyroid tumors. Study in general: Samples came from malignant and benign thyroid patients, and repertoires were compared across blood and tumor or nodule tissue.

Per the original data handling: A papillary thyroid cancer distant-metastasis classifier was built from CDR3 differences across clinicopathological groups. Using MiXCR, TCRdb re-called clones from the PCR reads. The V and J calls were determined by TCRdb, not by the authors. This table has 20,000 to 25,000 clones, more than 25% appearing once. Whole-study findings and limits: It was reported that TCR beta diversity was significantly higher in malignant thyroid tumors than benign nodules, in blood and tumor.

Each patient came to thyroid surgery without any prior treatment (of any kind). This clone counts as large. Its antigen is currently unknown. Deletions cut 5 bases from V and 3 bases from J, with 14 bases between. Germline CDR1 and CDR2: SGHAT and FQNNGV. The CDR3 has 14 amino acids. Sequenced input: tumor tissue. This sequence joins TRBV11-2 and TRBJ2-7; TRBD2 is a possible D gene (6 bases). This clonotype was obtained from a female donor with papillary thyroid cancer or a benign thyroid nodule (not recorded which). Some clones in this sample may be carry-over from other donors' samples. This CDR3 is CASSPGVSGYEQYF. In DNA, the CDR3 is TGTGCCAGCAGCCCGGGGGTCTCAGGCTACGAGCAGTACTTC.